Listed here are 14 T cell receptor beta chains from one sample, sequenced in a study of T cell repertoires in breast cancer. Blocking oligonucleotides added to a second nested PCR suppressed unpaired genes. Each CDR3 protein gets one entry after TCRdb re-called the emulsion pairing reads with MiXCR. The repertoire consists of roughly 38,000 distinct CDR3 sequences, with 45% occurring once and the leading ten covering approximately 62%. An expanded emulsion RT-PCR with primers for all TCR V genes paired CD8+ T cell chains. The sample consisted of CD8+ T cells. All receptors come from a pool of human donors with breast cancer or a healthy control (not recorded which).

This clonotype has more than one count but fewer than ten. The gene calls are TRBV30 and TRBJ2-7, with TRBD1 matching over 7 bases. The CDR3 sequence is 16 residues long. Germline values: CDR1 GTSNPN, CDR2 SVGIG (reference sequence). The junction had 15 bases not matched to a gene; V was cut back by 2 bases and J by 5 bases. The CDR3 region has the DNA TGTGCCTGGAGTCATTACAAACAGACAGGGCTCCACGAGCAGTACTTC. Translated, it gives CAWSHYKQTGLHEQYF.

On this clonotype itself: A read error may explain this, as a much larger clone is one base away. Since no conserved phenylalanine or tryptophan closes the CDR3, a read error is the likely cause. This chain joins TRBV6-1 and TRBJ1-1; D remains ambiguous. The CDR3 totals 14 residues. Germline V gene lookup returns CDR1 MNHNS and CDR2 SASEGT. Trimming took 5 bases from V and 0 from J, leaving 10 bases between them. CDR3 region: CASSRVLVNTEAFL. CDR3 sequence (DNA): TGTGCCAGCAGTCGCGTACTGGTGAACACTGAAGCTTTCTTG.

In the case of this clonotype: Sequence at one end of the junction differs from germline and may be a read error. The genes are TRBV7-8 and TRBJ1-1, with D hard to call. The CDR3 extends over 14 amino acids. Germline lookup yields CDR1 SGHVS and CDR2 FQNEAQ. Written as DNA, the CDR3 is TGTGCCAACAGCTTATCCGTGTATGACACTGAAGCTTTCTTT. Protein: CANSLSVYDTEAFF.

The CDR3 DNA is TGTGCCAGCAGTTCCGGCCGGTCTTACAATCAGCCCCAGCATTTT. Residues: CASSSGRSYNQPQHF. The chain uses TRBV28 and TRBJ1-5; no clear D gene. Trimming removed 4 bases from V and 3 bases from J, with 13 bases in between. The CDR3 sequence is 15 residues long. Germline V gene data show CDR1 as MDHEN and CDR2 as SYDVKM. The full variable domain, in which reference TRBV28 and TRBJ1-5 provide the parts outside the CDR3, is DVKVTQSSRYLVKRTGEKVFLECVQDMDHENMFWYRQDPGLGLRLIYFSYDVKMKEKGDIPEGYSVSREKKERFSLILESASTNQTSMYLCASSSGRSYNQPQHFGDGTRLSIL.

V usage is TRBV7-6 and J usage is TRBJ2-3; tentatively, D is TRBD2 (5 bases). Germline V gene lookup returns CDR1 SGHVS and CDR2 FNYEAQ. There are 15 residues in the CDR3. V was clipped by 5 bases and J by 2 bases, with 14 bases between them. This CDR3 reads CASSPSGSYTDTQYF. The CDR3 DNA sequence: TGTGCCAGCAGCCCGAGCGGCTCTTACACAGATACGCAGTATTTT.

This clonotype was detected many times. This chain links TRBV6-2 or TRBV6-3 with TRBJ1-1; TRBD1 matches at 7 bases. This CDR3 contains 14 residues. Germline V CDR1 and CDR2: MNHEY, SVGEGT. The V gene end was trimmed by 5 bases and the J gene end by 1 base; junction bases not matched to a gene: 4. Here the CDR3 DNA reads TGTGCCAGCAGTGCCCCAGGGGGGAACACTGAAGCTTTCTTT. It codes for CASSAPGGNTEAFF.

The chain couples TRBV20-1 to TRBJ2-5; possible D gene TRBD1, 6 bases. The CDR3 is made up of 13 amino acids. From germline, CDR1 is DFQATT and CDR2 SNEGSKA (reference sequence). The V end was cut by 5 bases, the J end by 3 bases, with 13 bases between. CDR3 DNA sequence: TGCAGTGCTTTGGGGACATCCGAAGAGACCCAGTACTTC. Translated, it gives CSALGTSEETQYF.

This CDR3 reads CASSSTGTGHQPQHF. DNA of the CDR3: TGTGCCAGCAGTTCTACCGGGACAGGACACCAGCCCCAGCATTTT. This chain uses TRBV12-3 or TRBV12-4 with TRBJ1-5, with TRBD1 matching 8 bases. This CDR3 is 15 amino acids long. With V trimmed by 4 bases and J by 7 bases, 9 bases remained unmatched.

As DNA, the CDR3 is TGTGCCAGCAGCTGGGGGCCCGTTGGGGGGACCCAGTACTTC. Translated, it gives CASSWGPVGGTQYF. The chain couples TRBV7-2 to TRBJ2-5; the D gene is possibly TRBD1 (6 bases). Between the trimmed V and J ends, which lost 4 bases and 7 bases, there was a span of 16 bases. Germline loops: CDR1 SGHTA, CDR2 FQGNSA. The CDR3 is made up of 14 amino acids.

Only a few counts were recorded for this clonotype. This sequence joins TRBV14 and TRBJ1-1; D not certain. The V end lost 1 base, the J end lost 0 bases, and 18 bases lay between the germline ends. There are 18 residues in the CDR3. Per germline, CDR1 SGHDN and CDR2 FVKESK. The CDR3 bases are TGTGCCAGCAGCCAAGTCGCCCCACGGAGCCACATGAACACTGAAGCTTTCTTT. Its translation: CASSQVAPRSHMNTEAFF.

The chain carries TRBV6-4 and TRBJ1-1; D unresolved. V was pared by 7 bases and J by 0 bases, with 12 bases between. The CDR3 sequence is 14 residues long. Germline lookup yields CDR1 MRHNA and CDR2 SNTAGT. In DNA, the CDR3 is TGTGCCAGCAAGAGGGAATCCATGAACACTGAAGCTTTCTTT. Translating it yields CASKRESMNTEAFF.

This clonotype was seen a handful of times. The chain combines TRBV4-2 with TRBJ2-1, with 7 bases lining up with TRBD1. This CDR3 is built from 16 residues. Germline loops: CDR1 LGHNA, CDR2 YNFKEQ. After removal of 0 bases from V and 3 bases from J, the junction contained 5 bases not matched to a gene. Here the CDR3 reads CASSQDPAGGYNEQFF. The CDR3 nucleotides are TGTGCCAGCAGCCAAGATCCGGCAGGGGGCTACAATGAGCAGTTCTTC.

This chain joins TRBV20-1 and TRBJ2-3; 11 bases line up with TRBD2. The CDR3 extends over 17 amino acids. CDR1 DFQATT and CDR2 SNEGSKA come from the germline V gene (reference sequence). The J segment lost 0 bases and the V segment lost 2 bases, leaving 7 bases of the junction unmatched. In DNA form, the CDR3 reads TGCAGTGCTAGACGACTAGCGGGGACGTCTAGCACAGATACGCAGTATTTT. It encodes CSARRLAGTSSTDTQYF.

This clonotype was seen more than once but under ten times. This chain joins TRBV19 and TRBJ2-3; TRBD2 agrees at 7 bases. J lost 2 bases, V lost 7 bases, and 9 bases had no gene match. The germline V gene encodes CDR1 LNHDA and CDR2 SQIVND (reference sequence). CDR3 size: 15 residues. CDR3 DNA: TGTGCCAGTACGCCTAGCGGAGGATTCACAGATACGCAGTATTTT. Translated, it gives CASTPSGGFTDTQYF.